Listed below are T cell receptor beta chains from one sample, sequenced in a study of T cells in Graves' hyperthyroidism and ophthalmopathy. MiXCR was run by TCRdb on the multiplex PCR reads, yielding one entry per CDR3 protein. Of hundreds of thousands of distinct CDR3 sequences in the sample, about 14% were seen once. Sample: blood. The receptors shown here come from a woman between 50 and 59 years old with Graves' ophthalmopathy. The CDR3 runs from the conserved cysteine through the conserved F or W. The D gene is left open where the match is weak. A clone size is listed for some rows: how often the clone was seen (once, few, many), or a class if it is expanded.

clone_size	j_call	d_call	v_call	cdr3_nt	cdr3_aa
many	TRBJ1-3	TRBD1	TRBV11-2	TGTGCCAGCAGGCCGCCGACAGGGCACGATGGAAACACCATATATTTT	CASRPPTGHDGNTIYF
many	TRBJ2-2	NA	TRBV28	TGTGCCAGCAGTTTATCTGGTGGGGAGCTGTTTTTT	CASSLSGGELFF
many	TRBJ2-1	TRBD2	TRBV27	TGTGCCAGCAGTTTTATTAGCGGGAGGATTCACAATGAGCAGTTCTTC	CASSFISGRIHNEQFF
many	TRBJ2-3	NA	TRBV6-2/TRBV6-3	TGTGCCAGCAGTTACGACTACACAGATACGCAGTATTTT	CASSYDYTDTQYF
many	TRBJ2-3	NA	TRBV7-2	TGTGCCAGCAGCTTAAGGTCACGGGGGAGGAGCACAGATACGCAGTATTTT	CASSLRSRGRSTDTQYF
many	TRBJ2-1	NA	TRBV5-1	TGCGCCAGTACCAGGGGCGCCGGTGAGCAGTTCTTC	CASTRGAGEQFF
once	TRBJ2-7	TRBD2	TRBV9	TGTGCCAGCAGCGTGAACGGGAGGGCCACCGAGCAGTACTTC	CASSVNGRATEQYF
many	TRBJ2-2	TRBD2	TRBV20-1	TGCAGTGCTAGTGAGCTAGCGGGAGGGCCCGGGGAGCTGTTTTTT	CSASELAGGPGELFF
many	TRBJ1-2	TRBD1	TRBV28	TGTGCCAGCAGTACTTACCCCAGGGGGCCCGACTATGGCTACACCTTC	CASSTYPRGPDYGYTF
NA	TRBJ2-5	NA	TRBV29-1	TGCAGCGTTGAAGGCCCAGTAGGCCAGTACTTC	CSVEGPVGQYF
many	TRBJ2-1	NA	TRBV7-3	TGTGCCAGCAGCTTATCCTCTTCCTACAATGAGCAGTTCTTC	CASSLSSSYNEQFF
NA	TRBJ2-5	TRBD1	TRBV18	TGTGCCAGCTCACCGACCGGTCCCGGACAGGGGGCGCGGGAGACCCAGTACTTC	CASSPTGPGQGARETQYF
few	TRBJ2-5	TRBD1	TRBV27	TGTGCCAGCAGTTCCGAGACAGGGGGCCTACAAGAGACCCAGTACTTC	CASSSETGGLQETQYF
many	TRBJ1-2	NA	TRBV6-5	TGTGCCAGCAGTTATTCGACAGTCAATCGTAATGGCTACACCTTC	CASSYSTVNRNGYTF
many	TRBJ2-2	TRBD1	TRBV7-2	TGTGCCAGCAGCTCCCAGGGGGCGGGCACCGGGGAGCTGTTTTTT	CASSSQGAGTGELFF
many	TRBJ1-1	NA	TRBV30	TGTGCCTGGAGTTGGGGGGTGAACACTGAAGCTTTCTTT	CAWSWGVNTEAFF
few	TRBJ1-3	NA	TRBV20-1	TGCAGTGCCAGGGGACGAAACTCTGGAAACACCATATATTTT	CSARGRNSGNTIYF
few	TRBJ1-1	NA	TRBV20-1	TGCAGTGCTAGACCCCCCGGGGGTGAAGCTTTCTTT	CSARPPGGEAFF
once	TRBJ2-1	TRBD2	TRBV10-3	TGTGCCTTCAGCGGGTTAGCGGGAGCAGGTGAGCAGTTCTTC	CAFSGLAGAGEQFF
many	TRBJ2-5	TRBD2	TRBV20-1	TGCAGTGCTAGAGATTTTCGAGCGGGAGTGGTGGAGACCCAGTACTTC	CSARDFRAGVVETQYF
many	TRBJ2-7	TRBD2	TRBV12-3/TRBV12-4	TGTGCCAGCCGACATGGGGAGGGATCCTACGAGCAGTACTTC	CASRHGEGSYEQYF
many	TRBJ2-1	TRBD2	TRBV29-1	TGCAGCGTTGAAGGGGGAGGGGCGGTCTCTTTCAATGAGCAGTTCTTC	CSVEGGGAVSFNEQFF
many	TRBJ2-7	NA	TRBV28	TGTGCCAGCAGTTCCCCTACTCGGACAGGACTAGCCGAGCAGTACTTC	CASSSPTRTGLAEQYF
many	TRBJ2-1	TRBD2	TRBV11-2	TGTGCCAGCAGCCTTTCTTCACTAGCGGTCGGTACATACAATGAGCAGTTCTTC	CASSLSSLAVGTYNEQFF
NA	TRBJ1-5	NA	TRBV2	TGTGCCATCGGTCAGCCCCAGCATTTT	CAIGQPQHF
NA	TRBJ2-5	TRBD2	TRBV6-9	TGTGCCAGCAGGGAGGGACTAGCGGGCGACTACCAAGAGACCCAGTACTTC	CASREGLAGDYQETQYF
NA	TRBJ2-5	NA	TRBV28	TGTGCCAGCAGTTTTCCTCCCCCCCAGTACTTC	CASSFPPPQYF
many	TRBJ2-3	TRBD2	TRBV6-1	TGTGCCAGCACTATTGAGGTGCGGGAGGCGCCAGATACGCAGTATTTT	CASTIEVREAPDTQYF
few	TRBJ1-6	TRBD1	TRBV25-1	TGTGCCAGCAGTCAATCATCGACAGGGTGGGGGTCACCCCTCCACTTT	CASSQSSTGWGSPLHF
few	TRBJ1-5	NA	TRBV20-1	TGCAGTGCTAGTCCCCTCAGGTTAGCTTCTCAGCCCCAGCATTTT	CSASPLRLASQPQHF
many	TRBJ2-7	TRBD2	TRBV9	TGTGCCAGCAGCGTAGCTAGCGGGAGTTTGTACGAGCAGTACTTC	CASSVASGSLYEQYF
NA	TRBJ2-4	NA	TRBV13	TGTGCCAGCAGCTCCGCAGGAGAGGCCAAAAACATTCAGTACTTC	CASSSAGEAKNIQYF
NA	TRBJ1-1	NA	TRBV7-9	TGTGCCAGCAGACCAACCGGGACTGGCGGCGAAGCTTTCTTT	CASRPTGTGGEAFF
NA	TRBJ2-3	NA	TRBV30	TGTGCCTGGGGAGCGCTCGGGGGCGCGACAGATACGCAGTATTTT	CAWGALGGATDTQYF
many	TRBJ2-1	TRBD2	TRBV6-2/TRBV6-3	TGTGCCAGCAGCACAACTAGCGGGAGGGCCCTCAATGAGCAGTTCTTC	CASSTTSGRALNEQFF
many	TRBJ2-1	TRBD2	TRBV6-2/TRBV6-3	TGTGCCAGCAGTCTAGCGGGAGGCTATGAGCAGTTCTTC	CASSLAGGYEQFF
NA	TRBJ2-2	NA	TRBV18	TGTGCCAGCTCACCGAACAGGATTGAAAACACCGGGGAGCTGTTTTTT	CASSPNRIENTGELFF
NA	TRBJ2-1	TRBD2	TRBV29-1	TGCAGCGTTGTTGGTCTAAGGGGACTAGGGCGAGATGAGCAGTTCTTC	CSVVGLRGLGRDEQFF
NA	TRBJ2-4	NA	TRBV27	TGTGCCAGCAGTCCAAACCGGGGTTCGGGGTCTTTAGCCAAAAACATTCAGTACTTC	CASSPNRGSGSLAKNIQYF
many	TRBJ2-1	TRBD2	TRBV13	TGTGCCAGCAGCGCCCGACTAGCGGGAGCGATCAATGAGCAGTTCTTC	CASSARLAGAINEQFF
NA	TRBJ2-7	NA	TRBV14	TGTGCCAGCAGCAAGACAGGGAGGCAATACGAGCAGTACTTC	CASSKTGRQYEQYF
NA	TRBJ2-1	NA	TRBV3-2	TGTGCCAGCAGCCAAGTAAAACTAGCGGGTTACAATGAGCAGTTCTTC	CASSQVKLAGYNEQFF
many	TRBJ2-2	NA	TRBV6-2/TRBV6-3	TGTGCCAGCGTAACACGAAACACCGGGGAGCTGTTTTTT	CASVTRNTGELFF
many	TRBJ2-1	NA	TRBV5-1	TGCGCCAGCAGCTTTTCGGAACCGGACAATGAGCAGTTCTTC	CASSFSEPDNEQFF
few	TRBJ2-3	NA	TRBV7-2	TGTGCCAGCAGCTTTGGGACTTCCTCGGATACGCAGTATTTT	CASSFGTSSDTQYF
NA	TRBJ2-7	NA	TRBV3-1	TGTGCCAGCAGCCAGGCGGGAGGACAGGGTCGAGAGCAGTACTTC	CASSQAGGQGREQYF
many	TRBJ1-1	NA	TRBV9	TGTGCCAGCAGCATCACAGTGAACACTGAAGCTTTCTTT	CASSITVNTEAFF
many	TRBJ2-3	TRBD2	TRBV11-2	TGTGCCAGCAGCTTAACCACGGGAGGCACCGGCACAGATACGCAGTATTTT	CASSLTTGGTGTDTQYF
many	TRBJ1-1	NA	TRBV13	TGTGCCAGCAGCATAGCGAATCAAGGGGCATTGAACACTGAAGCTTTCTTT	CASSIANQGALNTEAFF
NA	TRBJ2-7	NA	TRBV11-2	TGTGCCAGCAGCCACGGCGGGACGGGCATTCGAGAGCAGTACTTC	CASSHGGTGIREQYF
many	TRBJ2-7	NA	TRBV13	TGTGCCAGCAGCCAAACAGGCTCCTCAAGCTCCTACGAGCAGTACTTC	CASSQTGSSSSYEQYF